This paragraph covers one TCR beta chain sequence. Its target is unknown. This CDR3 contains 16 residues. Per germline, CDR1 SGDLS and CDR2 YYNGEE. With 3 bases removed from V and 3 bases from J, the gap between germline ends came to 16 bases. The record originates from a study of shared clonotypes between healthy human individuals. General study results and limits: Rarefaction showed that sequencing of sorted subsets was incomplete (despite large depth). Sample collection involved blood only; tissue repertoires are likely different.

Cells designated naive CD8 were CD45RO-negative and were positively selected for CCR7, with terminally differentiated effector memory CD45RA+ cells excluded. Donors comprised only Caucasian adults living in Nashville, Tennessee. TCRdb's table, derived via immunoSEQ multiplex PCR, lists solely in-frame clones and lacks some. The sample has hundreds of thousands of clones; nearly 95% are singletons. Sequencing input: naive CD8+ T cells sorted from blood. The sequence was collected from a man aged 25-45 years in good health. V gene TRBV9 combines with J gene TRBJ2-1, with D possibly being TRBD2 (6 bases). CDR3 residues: CASSALSGLHYNEQFF. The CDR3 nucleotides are TGTGCCAGCAGCGCCCTATCGGGACTTCACTACAATGAGCAGTTCTTC.